This T cell receptor (beta chain) was captured in a study of T cells in women clearing cervical HPV infection. Study details: Controls' single incident HPV16 infection cleared within 12 months without precancer. Case blood drawn at lesion detection; control blood after infection cleared.

For this clone: The read stops 3 residues short of the end of the CDR3; the missing end is completed from the germline J gene.

Germline CDR1 reads KGHSH; CDR2 reads LQKENI. The ends lost 6 bases at V and 10 bases at J; junction bases unmatched: 14. The CDR3 length is 16 residues. The data were produced by immunoSEQ multiplex PCR, yet TCRdb's version contains in-frame clones alone and is incomplete. The table lists around 21,000 clones, with roughly a sixth in the top ten. The chain recombines TRBV18 with TRBJ1-6; 8 nucleotides line up with TRBD1. Specimen: blood buffy coat. The source is a woman aged 18-69 years with a cervical HPV16 infection that either progressed to CIN3+ or cleared (not recorded which). Partial CDR3 DNA: TGTGCCAGCTCTTCGACCCAGGACAGGGACCACTCACCC. Protein: CASSSTQDRDHSP. The entire CDR3 sequence reads CASSSTQDRDHSPLHF. Together with reference TRBV18 and TRBJ1-6, the CDR3 gives the full variable domain: NAGVMQNPRHLVRRRGQEARLRCSPMKGHSHVYWYRQLPEEGLKFMVYLQKENIIDESGMPKERFSAEFPKEGPSILRIQQVVRGDSAAYFCASSSTQDRDHSPLHFGNGTRLTVT.